The source of this T cell receptor beta chain is a study of long-term antiretroviral therapy in people with HIV. HIV-positive participants were all treated in the United States. Every sample had roughly 1-11 million cryopreserved PBMC in it before DNA extraction. Germline V gene lookup returns CDR1 GTSNPN and CDR2 SVGIG (reference sequence). CDR3 length equals 15 residues. V was clipped by 3 bases and J by 6 bases; unmatched bases: 9. Details on this clone: Its specificity is not known.

General observations from the study: Collection of the blood, which took place between the mid-2000s and the late 2010s, possibly occurred under older ART regimens. Upon ART, diversity increased but remained lower than transplant donor controls.

The immunoSEQ assay was v3.0, run at survey level. The repertoire was sequenced with immunoSEQ multiplex PCR; TCRdb's copy has only in-frame clones and lacks some. The sample lists some 29,000 clones, 80% to 90% occurring once. Here the sequenced sample was unsorted PBMCs, taken 3.2 years before starting antiretroviral therapy. The V and J genes are TRBV30 and TRBJ2-4; 9 nucleotides line up with TRBD1. The sequence was obtained from a man aged 50-60 years with HIV. This chain's CDR3 is CAWSTTGGSGNIQYF. The CDR3 DNA follows: TGTGCCTGGAGCACCACAGGGGGCAGTGGAAACATTCAGTACTTC. The whole variable domain, remainder taken from reference TRBV30 and TRBJ2-4, is SQTIHQWPATLVQPVGSPLSLECTVEGTSNPNLYWYRQAAGRGLQLLFYSVGIGQISSEVPQNLSASRPQDRQFILSSKKLLLSDSGFYLCAWSTTGGSGNIQYFGAGTRLSVL.